The 5 T cell receptor beta chains listed next were all sequenced from one sample in a study of cytomegalovirus exposure and HLA in healthy donors. The PCR was carried out with 60 Vbeta primers and 13 Jbeta primers. Method: immunoSEQ multiplex PCR; TCRdb's copy keeps in-frame clones and lacks some. The sample has 160,000 or so clones; over 65% are singletons. Sequences were obtained from PBMCs. All receptors derive from a woman aged 40 to 55 in good health and CMV-seronegative.

This chain connects TRBV27 to TRBJ1-1; maybe TRBD1 (6 bases). The germline CDR1 and CDR2 sequences are MNHEY and SMNVEV (reference sequence). Deletions cut 5 bases from V and 1 base from J, with 14 bases between. There are 15 residues in the CDR3. In DNA form, the CDR3 reads TGTGCCAGCAGTATCGTGGGGGGGCAGAACACTGAAGCTTTCTTT. It specifies CASSIVGGQNTEAFF.

This chain uses TRBV19 with TRBJ1-6; 8 bases align to TRBD1. V lost 3 bases to trimming and J lost 8 bases; unmatched junction nucleotides: 3. This CDR3 has 14 amino acids. Germline V gene data show CDR1 as LNHDA and CDR2 as SQIVND (reference sequence). As DNA, the CDR3 is TGTGCCAGTAGTATGACAGGGGATCATTCACCCCTCCACTTT. It is translated as CASSMTGDHSPLHF.

The chain carries TRBV6-5 and TRBJ2-3, with 9 positions matching TRBD2. Per germline, CDR1 MNHEY and CDR2 SVGAGI. This CDR3 is 16 amino acids long. With 4 bases clipped from V and 2 bases from J, the junction kept 7 bases outside the gene matches. CDR3 in DNA: TGTGCCAGCAGTTCTAAGCGGGGGGTGGTCACAGATACGCAGTATTTT. The encoded protein is CASSSKRGVVTDTQYF.

A few counts support this clone. This chain joins TRBV18 and TRBJ2-3; D might be TRBD1 (5 bases). Germline V gene lookup returns CDR1 KGHSH and CDR2 LQKENI. The CDR3 is 18 residues long. V lost 5 bases and J 6 bases, leaving 27 bases between the germline ends. CDR3 DNA sequence: TGTGCCAGCTCAATTACAAGTTCGGATTTCAGGGTTGGGGATACGCAGTATTTT. Protein: CASSITSSDFRVGDTQYF.

The chain couples TRBV9 to TRBJ1-2; possibly TRBD1 for D (6 bases). The V and J ends lost 3 bases and 1 base respectively, with 16 bases between them. The CDR3 extends over 16 amino acids. Germline lookup yields CDR1 SGDLS and CDR2 YYNGEE. The CDR3 region is CASSARDRNINYGYTF. The DNA of the CDR3 is TGTGCCAGCAGCGCTAGAGACAGGAACATTAACTATGGCTACACCTTC.